A selection of T cell receptor beta chains follows, all from one sample in a study of PD-L1 blockade in urothelial cancer. The protocol was immunoSEQ multiplex PCR, while the TCRdb copy is restricted to in-frame clones and leaves out a portion. The sample carries roughly 110,000 clones, 85% to 95% recorded once. The input for sequencing was PBMCs, taken around atezolizumab (anti-PD-L1) treatment. The receptors derive from a man in his sixties with urothelial cancer. CDR3s include the opening cysteine and the closing phenylalanine or tryptophan. A D gene is named only where the DNA matches it firmly.

CDR3aa,v_gene,j_gene,d_gene
CASSGTGETGELFF,TRBV5-1,TRBJ2-2,TRBD1
CASSESRGRNEQYF,TRBV25-1,TRBJ2-7,-
CASSSGTQEAFF,TRBV19,TRBJ1-1,-
CASSLARGDYGYTF,TRBV5-1,TRBJ1-2,-
CASSVPGTTKNIQYF,TRBV6-1,TRBJ2-4,TRBD2
CASRPPRGPGKSYGYTF,TRBV19,TRBJ1-2,-
CASSAGTGNYGYTF,TRBV19,TRBJ1-2,TRBD1
CASSHGGGSYYGYTF,TRBV5-1,TRBJ1-2,-
CASSRDTESDQPQHF,TRBV2,TRBJ1-5,-
CAISRTGEDTEAFF,TRBV10-3,TRBJ1-1,TRBD1
CASSFEDRISTDTQYF,TRBV5-8,TRBJ2-3,-
CASSGQGALAFF,TRBV6-5,TRBJ1-1,TRBD1
CASSQPTGLQETQYF,TRBV4-2,TRBJ2-5,-
CASSFSGSGANVLTF,TRBV28,TRBJ2-6,-
CASSSRARGTEKLFF,TRBV5-6,TRBJ1-4,-
CAVRKSAGNYNEQFF,TRBV2,TRBJ2-1,-
CACYGGLTDTQYF,TRBV28,TRBJ2-3,-
CASSLGQGEKLFF,TRBV5-1,TRBJ1-4,-
CASGLGQGFVEQYF,TRBV18,TRBJ2-5,TRBD1
CASSLASGGAILSQYF,TRBV7-2,TRBJ2-3,TRBD1
CAGGRDRVNYGYTF,TRBV2,TRBJ1-2,TRBD1
CASQGMRSPLHF,TRBV2,TRBJ1-6,-
CASSADRGRGQPQHF,TRBV11-2,TRBJ1-5,TRBD1
CASTKGSGSDEQYF,TRBV7-2,TRBJ2-7,-
CASSLAPLVAGGRNEQFF,TRBV7-2,TRBJ2-1,TRBD2
CASSPTPGRLNSPLHF,TRBV4-3,TRBJ1-6,-
CASSLRGSRGNEQFF,TRBV6-6,TRBJ2-1,-
CASKPRTGATGELFF,TRBV6-1,TRBJ2-2,TRBD1
CASSPSAGNSPLHF,TRBV5-1,TRBJ1-6,-
CAWSNLGQGAQYF,TRBV30,TRBJ2-7,TRBD1
CASSRGTGEQPQHF,TRBV7-6,TRBJ1-5,-
CASSLGGHGEKLFF,TRBV5-1,TRBJ1-4,-
CAWSRNLASGRADEQFF,TRBV30,TRBJ2-1,TRBD2
CASSFSSGSGTDTQYF,TRBV5-1,TRBJ2-3,TRBD2
CASSLGTSGNTGELFF,TRBV11-2,TRBJ2-2,TRBD2
CASSIASGTEAFF,TRBV19,TRBJ1-1,-
CASSHEGADLSYEQYF,TRBV4-1,TRBJ2-7,-
CASRRTGTEKLFF,TRBV6-1,TRBJ1-4,TRBD1
CASRDRDTDTQYF,TRBV6-5,TRBJ2-3,-
CSVGRDRTYNEQFF,TRBV29-1,TRBJ2-1,TRBD1
CASSQDSVGQGITFF,TRBV4-3,TRBJ1-1,-
CASSYSTEDPIYF,TRBV6-6,TRBJ1-3,-
CASGPSGSTDTQYF,TRBV6-5,TRBJ2-3,TRBD2
CASREGQGLQPQHF,TRBV6-1,TRBJ1-5,TRBD1
CASSDGGAAGRETQYF,TRBV2,TRBJ2-5,TRBD2
CASSPGLAGGLTDTQYF,TRBV9,TRBJ2-3,TRBD2
CASSYPNFYEQYF,TRBV6-6,TRBJ2-7,-
CASSYRSRGSYEQYF,TRBV6-6,TRBJ2-7,-
CASMSGGAAGEQYF,TRBV19,TRBJ2-7,TRBD2
CASSSGTGLAYGYTF,TRBV5-1,TRBJ1-2,TRBD1
CASLSGGVGDTQYF,TRBV28,TRBJ2-3,TRBD2
CASSLDEIETQYF,TRBV11-2,TRBJ2-5,-
CASSGQGRETQYF,TRBV9,TRBJ2-5,TRBD1
CASSRGGAGDTEAFF,TRBV2,TRBJ1-1,-
CASSSPSVGANVLTF,TRBV19,TRBJ2-6,-
CASTPGSGRQGEQYF,TRBV13,TRBJ2-7,TRBD2
CASSWTTGYGYTF,TRBV7-9,TRBJ1-2,-
CAWRRTGQGDYTF,TRBV30,TRBJ1-2,TRBD1